This TCR beta chain was obtained from a study of T cells of healthy individuals. Germline values: CDR1 MNHEY, CDR2 SVGEGT. V lost 8 bases and J lost 4, with 19 bases in between. This CDR3 is 15 amino acids long. This clonotype was seen many times. TCRdb reprocessed the 5' RACE reads with MiXCR, giving one entry per CDR3 protein. This sample carries tens of thousands of distinct CDR3 sequences, 15% to 20% of them seen once, and the ten largest clones take around 4.6%. The origin of this receptor is a human donor in good health. The chain couples TRBV6-2 or TRBV6-3 to TRBJ2-3, with D possibly TRBD2 on 6 matching bases. DNA for the CDR3: TGTGCCAGCGAAACAGCCGGGAGTGTCTCAGATACGCAGTATTTT. It encodes CASETAGSVSDTQYF.